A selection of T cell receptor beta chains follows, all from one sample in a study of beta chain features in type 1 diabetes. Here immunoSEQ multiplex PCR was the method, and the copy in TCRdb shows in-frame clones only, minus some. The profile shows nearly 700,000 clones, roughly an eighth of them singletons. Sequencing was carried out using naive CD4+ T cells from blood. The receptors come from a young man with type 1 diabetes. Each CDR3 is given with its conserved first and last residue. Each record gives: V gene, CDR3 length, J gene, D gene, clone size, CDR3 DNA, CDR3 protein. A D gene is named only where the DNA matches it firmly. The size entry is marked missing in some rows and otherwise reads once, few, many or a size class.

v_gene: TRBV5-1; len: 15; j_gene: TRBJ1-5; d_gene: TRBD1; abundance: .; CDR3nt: TGCGCCAGCAGCCCCCAGGGGGCCGGCAATCAGCCCCAGCATTTT; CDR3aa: CASSPQGAGNQPQHF
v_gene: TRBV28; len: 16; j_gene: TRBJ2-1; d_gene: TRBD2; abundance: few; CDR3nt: TGTGCCAGCAGTCCCCCGAGCGGGGGGATCGACAATGAGCAGTTCTTC; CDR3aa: CASSPPSGGIDNEQFF
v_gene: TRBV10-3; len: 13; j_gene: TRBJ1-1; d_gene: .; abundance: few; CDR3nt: TGTGCCATCAGGCCAGACCTGAACACTGAAGCTTTCTTT; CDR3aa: CAIRPDLNTEAFF
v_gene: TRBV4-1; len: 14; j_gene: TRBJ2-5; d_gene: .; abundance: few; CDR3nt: TGCGCCAGCAGCGACGTTCGGGTCCAAGAGACCCAGTACTTC; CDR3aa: CASSDVRVQETQYF
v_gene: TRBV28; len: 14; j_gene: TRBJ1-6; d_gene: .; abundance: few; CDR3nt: TGTGCCAGCTCAACCCCGACACATAATTCACCCCTCCACTTT; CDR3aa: CASSTPTHNSPLHF
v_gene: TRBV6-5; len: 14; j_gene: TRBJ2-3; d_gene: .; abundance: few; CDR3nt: TGTGCCAGCAGTTACGCGGACAGCGCAGATACGCAGTATTTT; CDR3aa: CASSYADSADTQYF
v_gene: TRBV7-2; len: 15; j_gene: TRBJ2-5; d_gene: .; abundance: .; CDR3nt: TGTGCCAGCAGCTTACTAGTGACAATAGCCGCGACCCAGTACTTC; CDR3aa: CASSLLVTIAATQYF
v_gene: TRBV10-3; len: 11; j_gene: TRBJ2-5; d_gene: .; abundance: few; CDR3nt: TGTGCCGTCGGGGTCCAAGAGACCCAGTACTTC; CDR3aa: CAVGVQETQYF
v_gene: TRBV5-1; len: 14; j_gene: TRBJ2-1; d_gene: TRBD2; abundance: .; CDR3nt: TGCGCCAGCAGCTTGGCCAGCGCGGGGGAGCCGCAGTTCTTC; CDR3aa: CASSLASAGEPQFF
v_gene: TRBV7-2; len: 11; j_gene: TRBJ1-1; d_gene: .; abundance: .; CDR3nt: TGTGCCTCGGGCAGGAACACTGAAGCTTTCTTT; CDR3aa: CASGRNTEAFF
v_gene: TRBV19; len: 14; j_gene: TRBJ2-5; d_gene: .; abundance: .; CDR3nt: TGTGCCAGTAGTATGACGGCTACAGCAGAGACCCAGTACTTC; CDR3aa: CASSMTATAETQYF
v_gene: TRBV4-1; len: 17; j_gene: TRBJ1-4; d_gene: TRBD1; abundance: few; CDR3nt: TGCGCCAGCAGCCAAGCTCCGGGACAGGGGGCGACTGAAAAACTGTTTTTT; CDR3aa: CASSQAPGQGATEKLFF
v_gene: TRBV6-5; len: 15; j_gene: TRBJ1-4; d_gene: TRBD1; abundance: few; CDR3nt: TGTGCCAGCAGTTCCGGGACAGACGGTAGTGAAAAACTGTTTTTT; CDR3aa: CASSSGTDGSEKLFF
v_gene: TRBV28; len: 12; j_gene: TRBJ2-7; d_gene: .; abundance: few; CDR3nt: TGTGCCAGCAGGTCCTTTGCCTACGAGCAGTACTTC; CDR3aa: CASRSFAYEQYF
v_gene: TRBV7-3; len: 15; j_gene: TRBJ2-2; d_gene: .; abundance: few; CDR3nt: TGTGCCAGCAGCTTAAGACAGATTAACACCGGGGAGCTGTTTTTT; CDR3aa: CASSLRQINTGELFF
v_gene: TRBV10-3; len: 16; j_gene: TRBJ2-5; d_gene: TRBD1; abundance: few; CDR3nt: TGTGCCATCAGTGGAGAGGACAGGGGTTTGGTAGAGACCCAGTACTTC; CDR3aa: CAISGEDRGLVETQYF
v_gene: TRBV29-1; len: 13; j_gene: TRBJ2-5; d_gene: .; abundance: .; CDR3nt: TGCAGCGTAACACAGGGTTTTGGGGAGACCCAGTACTTC; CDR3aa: CSVTQGFGETQYF
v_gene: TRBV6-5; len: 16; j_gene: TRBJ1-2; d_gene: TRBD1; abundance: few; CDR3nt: TGTGCCAGCAGCTACGGGACAGGGTCCTCTAACTATGGCTACACCTTC; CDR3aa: CASSYGTGSSNYGYTF
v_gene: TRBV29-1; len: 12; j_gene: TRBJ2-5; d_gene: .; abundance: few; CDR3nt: TGCAGCGTTGTTGGTCTTGGGGAGACCCAGTACTTC; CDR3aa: CSVVGLGETQYF
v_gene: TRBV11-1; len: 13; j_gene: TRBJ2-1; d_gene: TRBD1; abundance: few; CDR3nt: TGTGCCAGCAGCTTACAGGGGGCCGGTGAGCAGTTCTTC; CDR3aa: CASSLQGAGEQFF
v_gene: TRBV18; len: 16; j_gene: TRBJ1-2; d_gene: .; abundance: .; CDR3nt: TGTGCCAGCTCACCAGATATTCCGGCAGGTCGCTTGGGCTACACCTTC; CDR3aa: CASSPDIPAGRLGYTF
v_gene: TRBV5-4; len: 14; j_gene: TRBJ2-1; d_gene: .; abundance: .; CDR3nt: TGTGCCAGCAGCCCTAGTAAGTCCTACAATGAGCAGTTCTTC; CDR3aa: CASSPSKSYNEQFF
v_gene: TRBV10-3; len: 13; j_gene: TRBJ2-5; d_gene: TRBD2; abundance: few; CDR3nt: TGTGCCATCATGGCGGGGGAAGGGGAGACCCAGTACTTC; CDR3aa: CAIMAGEGETQYF
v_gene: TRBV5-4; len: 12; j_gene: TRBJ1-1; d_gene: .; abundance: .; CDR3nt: TGTGCCAGCAGCTCCCGGTCCACTGAAGCTTTCTTT; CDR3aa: CASSSRSTEAFF
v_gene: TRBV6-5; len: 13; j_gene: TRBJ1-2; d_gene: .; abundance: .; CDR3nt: TGTGCCAGCAGTTACTCCGGCAGATATGGCTACACCTTC; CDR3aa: CASSYSGRYGYTF
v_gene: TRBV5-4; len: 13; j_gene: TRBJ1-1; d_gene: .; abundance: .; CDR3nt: TGTGCCAGCAGCTTGGGAGGGGGCACTGAAGCTTTCTTT; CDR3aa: CASSLGGGTEAFF
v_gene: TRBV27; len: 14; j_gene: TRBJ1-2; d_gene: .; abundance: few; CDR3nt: TGTGCCAGCGCTGCCCAGGGGTCTAACTATGGCTACACCTTC; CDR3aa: CASAAQGSNYGYTF
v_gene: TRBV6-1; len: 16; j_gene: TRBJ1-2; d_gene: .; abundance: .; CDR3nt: TGTGCCAGCAGTGAGCTGGGGGAGGGAGGTGCAGATGGCTACACCTTC; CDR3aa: CASSELGEGGADGYTF
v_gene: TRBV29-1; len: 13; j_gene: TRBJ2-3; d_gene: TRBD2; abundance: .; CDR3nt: TGCAGCGCCATCAGCGGGGGCACAGATACGCAGTATTTT; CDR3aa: CSAISGGTDTQYF
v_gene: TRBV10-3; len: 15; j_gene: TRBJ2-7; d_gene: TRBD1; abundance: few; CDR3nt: TGTGCCATCACGCCGACAGGGTCAGCTCGACACGAGCAGTACTTC; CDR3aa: CAITPTGSARHEQYF
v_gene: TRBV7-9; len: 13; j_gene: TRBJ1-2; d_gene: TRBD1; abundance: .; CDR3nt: TGTGCCAGCAGCTTGGGACAGACCTATGGCTACACCTTC; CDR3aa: CASSLGQTYGYTF
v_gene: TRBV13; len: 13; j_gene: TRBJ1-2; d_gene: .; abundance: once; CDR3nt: TGTGCCAGCAGCCAGGGCCGGTGGTATGGCTACACCTTC; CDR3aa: CASSQGRWYGYTF
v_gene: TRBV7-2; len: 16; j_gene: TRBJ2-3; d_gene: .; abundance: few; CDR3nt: TGTGCCAGCAGCCCCGGTGGGGGGAGACTTACAGATACGCAGTATTTT; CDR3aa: CASSPGGGRLTDTQYF
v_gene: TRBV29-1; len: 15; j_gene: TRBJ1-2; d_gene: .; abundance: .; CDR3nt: TGCAGCGTTGAAGATCGGAGATCCTCGAAAGGAGGCTACACCTTC; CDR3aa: CSVEDRRSSKGGYTF
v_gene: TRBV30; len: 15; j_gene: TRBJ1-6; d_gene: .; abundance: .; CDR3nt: TGTGCCTGGAGTGTACGTCGGGGGCTTAATTCACCCCTCCACTTT; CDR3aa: CAWSVRRGLNSPLHF
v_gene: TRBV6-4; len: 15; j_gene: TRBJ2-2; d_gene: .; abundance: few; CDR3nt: TGTGCCAGCAGTGACACTCACAGTAACACCGGGGAGCTGTTTTTT; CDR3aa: CASSDTHSNTGELFF
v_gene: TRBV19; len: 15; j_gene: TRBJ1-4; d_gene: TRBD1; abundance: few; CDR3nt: TGTGCCAGTAGTATGGGGACAGGGTATAATGAAAAACTGTTTTTT; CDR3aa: CASSMGTGYNEKLFF
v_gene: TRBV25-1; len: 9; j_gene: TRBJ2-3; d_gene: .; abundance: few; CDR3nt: TGTGTCGAGCCAGATACGCAGTATTTT; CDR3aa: CVEPDTQYF
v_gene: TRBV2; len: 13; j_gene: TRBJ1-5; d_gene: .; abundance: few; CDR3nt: TGTGCCAGCAGTCGGATGGGCAATCAGCCCCAGCATTTT; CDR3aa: CASSRMGNQPQHF
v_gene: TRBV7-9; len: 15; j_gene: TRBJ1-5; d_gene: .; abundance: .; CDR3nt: TGTGCCAGCAGCTTAGGGGTAAGCGGGAATCAGCCCCAGCATTTT; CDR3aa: CASSLGVSGNQPQHF
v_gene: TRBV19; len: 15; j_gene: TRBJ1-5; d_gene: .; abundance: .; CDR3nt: TGTGCCAGTAGTATGCAGGGAGGGATGAATCAGCCCCAGCATTTT; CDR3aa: CASSMQGGMNQPQHF
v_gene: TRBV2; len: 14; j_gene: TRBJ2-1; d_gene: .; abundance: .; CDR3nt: TGTGCCAGCAGTGAGAGGGGACCCTACAATGAGCAGTTCTTC; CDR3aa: CASSERGPYNEQFF
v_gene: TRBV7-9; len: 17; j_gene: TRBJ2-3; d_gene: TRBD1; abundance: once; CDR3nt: TGTGCCAGCAGCCAGGCTACGGGACAGGGGACGGCAGATACGCAGTATTTT; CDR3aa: CASSQATGQGTADTQYF
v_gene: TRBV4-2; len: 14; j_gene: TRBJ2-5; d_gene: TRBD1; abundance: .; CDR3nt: TGTGCCAGCAGCCAGGGGACAGGGTTGGAGACCCAGTACTTC; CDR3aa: CASSQGTGLETQYF
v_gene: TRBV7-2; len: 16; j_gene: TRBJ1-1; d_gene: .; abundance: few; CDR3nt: TGTGCCAGCAGCTTAGGAGGGCAGGCCTGGGGCACTGAAGCTTTCTTT; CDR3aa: CASSLGGQAWGTEAFF
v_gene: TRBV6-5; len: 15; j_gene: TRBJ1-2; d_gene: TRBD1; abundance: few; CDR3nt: TGTGCCAGCAGGGAGTACAGGGGGCAGCACTATGGCTACACCTTC; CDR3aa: CASREYRGQHYGYTF
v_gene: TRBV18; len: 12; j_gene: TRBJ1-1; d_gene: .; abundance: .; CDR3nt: TGTGCCAGCTCACCACCGGCAGGGGAAGCTTTCTTT; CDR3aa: CASSPPAGEAFF
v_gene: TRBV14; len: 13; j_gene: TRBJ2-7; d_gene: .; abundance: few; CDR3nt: TGTGCCAGCAGCAGATACGGGAGTTCCGAGCAGTACTTC; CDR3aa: CASSRYGSSEQYF
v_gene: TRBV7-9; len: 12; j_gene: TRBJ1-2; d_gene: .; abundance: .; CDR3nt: TGTGCCAGCAGCCCAGTAGTCGGAGGCTACACCTTC; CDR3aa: CASSPVVGGYTF
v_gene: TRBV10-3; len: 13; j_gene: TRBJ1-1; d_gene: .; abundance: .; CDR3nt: TGTGCCATCACAGACAGGTGGAACACTGAAGCTTTCTTT; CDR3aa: CAITDRWNTEAFF
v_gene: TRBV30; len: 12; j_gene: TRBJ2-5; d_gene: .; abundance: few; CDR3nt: TGTGCCTGGAGTGTACACGGGGAGACCCAGTACTTC; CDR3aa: CAWSVHGETQYF
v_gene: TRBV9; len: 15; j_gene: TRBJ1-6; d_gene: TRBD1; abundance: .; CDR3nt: TGTGCCAGCAGCGTAGCCGGGGACAGTTATTCACCCCTCCACTTT; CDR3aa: CASSVAGDSYSPLHF
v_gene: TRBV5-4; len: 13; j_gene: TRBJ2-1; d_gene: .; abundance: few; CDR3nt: TGTGCCAGCAGCCCGTCCGGACCCGGCGAGCAGTTCTTC; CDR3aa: CASSPSGPGEQFF
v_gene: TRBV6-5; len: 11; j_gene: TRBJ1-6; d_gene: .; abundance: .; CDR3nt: TGTGCCAGCAGTTACCCCGGACCCCTCCACTTT; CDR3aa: CASSYPGPLHF
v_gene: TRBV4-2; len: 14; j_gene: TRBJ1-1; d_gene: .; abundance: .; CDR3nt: TGTGCCAGCAGCCAAGATCGGTGGAACACTGAAGCTTTCTTT; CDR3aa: CASSQDRWNTEAFF
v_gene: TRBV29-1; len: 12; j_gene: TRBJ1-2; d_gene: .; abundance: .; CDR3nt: TGCAGCGTCCCTTCTAGGGGAGGTGGCTACACCTTC; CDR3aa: CSVPSRGGGYTF
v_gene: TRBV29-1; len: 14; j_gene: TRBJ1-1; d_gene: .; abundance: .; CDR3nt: TGCAGCGTGGACGGGATACAAATGAACACTGAAGCTTTCTTT; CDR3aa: CSVDGIQMNTEAFF
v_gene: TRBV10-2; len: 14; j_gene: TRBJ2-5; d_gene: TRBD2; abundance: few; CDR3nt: TGCGCCACCAGGACTAGCGGGGGGGCGGAGACCCAGTACTTC; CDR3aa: CATRTSGGAETQYF
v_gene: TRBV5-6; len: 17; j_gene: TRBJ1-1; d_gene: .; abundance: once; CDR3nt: TGTGCCAGCAGCTTGAATGTTCGGCAAGTCTGGAACACTGAAGCTTTCTTT; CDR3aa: CASSLNVRQVWNTEAFF